These 15 T cell receptor beta chains came from one sample sequenced in a study (dated by TCRdb to about 2015). Cells that were CD4+CD25+CD127-/low were the ones isolated as Tregs. Library construction relied on 5' RACE. The instrument given in TCRdb is Illumina MiSeq. Through fastp at Q25 and MiXCR, TCRdb rebuilt clones from the public reads, retaining in-frame beta chains. For every CDR3 protein sequence, its rows merge into one entry that carries the most common genes and DNA. For this sample the table gives 50,000 to 70,000 distinct CDR3 sequences, of which around 21% were detected only once. The top ten clones comprise 3.2% of the sample. Sequencing input: tumor-infiltrating Tregs sorted from the breast tumor. These receptors all stem from a female donor with breast cancer.

The J gene is TRBJ2-4, the V gene TRBV5-4; 7 bases map to TRBD2. Germline trimming cut 4 bases from V and 0 bases from J; bases unmatched to any gene: 13. Germline-derived CDR1 and CDR2 are SGHNT and YYREEE (reference sequence). The CDR3 spans 18 residues. The CDR3 reads CASSPQRGTSLAKNIQYF. The CDR3 region has the DNA TGTGCCAGCAGCCCCCAGCGGGGAACAAGCCTAGCCAAAAACATTCAGTACTTC.

This rearrangement joins TRBV11-2 to TRBJ1-1; the D is unclear. The CDR3 is 15 residues long. In germline, CDR1 is SGHAT, CDR2 FQNNGV. V lost 0 bases and J 5 bases, leaving 13 bases between the germline ends. The CDR3 protein is CASSLDPLPGTEAFF. CDR3 sequence (DNA): TGTGCCAGCAGCTTAGATCCCCTCCCGGGAACTGAAGCTTTCTTT.

This clonotype was found many times. V is TRBV6-2 or TRBV6-3 and J is TRBJ2-1, with 8 bases that match TRBD1. The CDR3 runs 16 residues. Per germline, CDR1 MNHEY and CDR2 SVGEGT. J gave up 6 bases and V 5 bases, and 12 bases lay outside the gene matches. As DNA, the CDR3 is TGTGCCAGCAGTGGGACAGGAGACCAATATATCAATGAGCAGTTCTTC. It yields the protein CASSGTGDQYINEQFF.

This chain links TRBV7-2 with TRBJ1-5; D perhaps matches TRBD1 (5 bases). The V and J ends lost 1 base and 9 bases respectively, with 19 bases between them. Germline lookup yields CDR1 SGHTA and CDR2 FQGNSA. The CDR3 totals 16 residues. CDR3 residues: CASSLGGQGEGRPQHF. The CDR3 bases are TGTGCCAGCAGCTTAGGAGGCCAGGGCGAAGGTCGGCCCCAGCATTTT.

The rearrangement links TRBV6-5 to TRBJ2-7, with D possibly being TRBD2 (6 bases). V gave up 0 bases and J gave up 9 bases, with 18 bases separating them. Per the germline V gene, CDR1 is MNHEY and CDR2 is SVGAGI. CDR3 length: 15 residues. CDR3: CASSYSGTLRSGQYF. The CDR3 DNA reads TGTGCCAGCAGTTACTCGGGGACTCTCCGAAGCGGGCAGTACTTC.

This rearrangement joins TRBV6-5 to TRBJ1-6, with unresolved D. The V end lost 0 bases, the J end lost 10 bases, and 16 bases lay between the germline ends. Germline V gives CDR1 MNHEY, CDR2 SVGAGI. The CDR3 covers 16 residues. The CDR3 protein is CASSYSPPRKTSPLHF. CDR3 sequence (DNA): TGTGCCAGCAGTTACTCTCCTCCCCGCAAGACATCACCCCTCCACTTT.

The rearrangement uses TRBV7-8 and TRBJ1-3; the match to TRBD1 covers 7 bases. Germline CDR1 and CDR2: SGHVS and FQNEAQ. CDR3 size: 14 residues. The ends lost 5 bases at V and 4 bases at J; junction bases unmatched: 5. As DNA, the CDR3 is TGTGCCAGCAGCCGTACAGGGGAGGGAAACACCATATATTTT. Protein sequence: CASSRTGEGNTIYF. The full variable domain, rest sourced from reference TRBV7-8 and TRBJ1-3, is GAGVSQSPRYKVAKRGQDVALRCDPISGHVSLFWYQQALGQGPEFLTYFQNEAQLDKSGLPSDRFFAERPEGSVSTLKIQRTQQEDSAVYLCASSRTGEGNTIYFGEGSWLTVV.

The rearrangement joins TRBV12-3 or TRBV12-4 to TRBJ2-1; 8 bases line up with TRBD2. Unmatched junction bases numbered 12, after V lost 3 bases and J lost 8 bases. This CDR3 is 16 amino acids long. The CDR3 here is CASSLGNLAGRDEQFF. The CDR3 nucleotides are TGTGCCAGCAGTTTGGGTAATCTAGCGGGTCGGGATGAGCAGTTCTTC.

This clonotype came up many times. The rearrangement uses TRBV12-3 or TRBV12-4 and TRBJ2-3; unclear D gene. CDR3 length equals 12 residues. The V gene lost 3 bases and the J gene lost 4 bases, with 5 bases spanning the gap. CDR3 region: CASSLYADTQYF. DNA for the CDR3: TGTGCCAGCAGTTTGTACGCAGATACGCAGTATTTT.

The chain has TRBV5-1 and TRBJ1-4, with D tentatively TRBD1 (6 bases). The CDR3 runs 15 residues. The germline V gene encodes CDR1 SGHRS and CDR2 YFSETQ. Trimming removed 1 base at V and 6 bases at J, with 13 bases between. CDR3 protein: CASSLSPRQDEKLFF. CDR3 DNA: TGCGCCAGCAGCTTGTCCCCCAGACAGGATGAAAAACTGTTTTTT.

The rearrangement links TRBV7-9 to TRBJ2-7; the match to TRBD2 covers 9 bases. Trimming at V came to 1 base and at J to 6 bases, leaving 13 bases not matched to a gene. The CDR3 is made up of 17 amino acids. Germline CDR1 is SEHNR and CDR2 is FQNEAQ (reference sequence). The DNA of the CDR3 is TGTGCCAGCAGCTTAGGTCTGCGGGGGGGTCCAGGGGTCGAGCAGTACTTC. Its translation: CASSLGLRGGPGVEQYF.

This clonotype appeared a few times. This sequence joins TRBV13 and TRBJ2-3; 7 bases are a match to TRBD2. The junction had 6 bases not matched to a gene; V was cut back by 4 bases and J by 2 bases. This CDR3 spans 15 amino acids. Germline values: CDR1 PRHDT, CDR2 FYEKMQ (reference sequence). The CDR3 spells CASSSSSGFTDTQYF. For the CDR3, the DNA is TGTGCCAGCAGCTCCTCTAGCGGTTTCACAGATACGCAGTATTTT.

This clonotype showed up just a few times. Since a much larger clone is just one base distant, this may be a read error. Because the CDR3 is missing its conserved closing phenylalanine or tryptophan, this is likely a read error. This CDR3 is CSVRTGYNSPLHL. Written as DNA, the CDR3 is TGCAGCGTGAGGACAGGTTATAATTCACCCCTCCACCTT. V is TRBV29-1 and J is TRBJ1-6, with 7 bases matching TRBD1. Per the germline V gene, CDR1 is SQVTM and CDR2 is ANQGSEA. The CDR3 covers 13 residues. V dropped 6 bases and J dropped 4; count of bases not matched to a gene: 3.

This clonotype was counted at least ten times. The rearrangement links TRBV9 to TRBJ2-1; D is uncertain. Looked up from germline, CDR1 is SGDLS and CDR2 is YYNGEE. V lost 1 base and J 9 bases, leaving 8 bases between the germline ends. The CDR3 is made up of 12 amino acids. DNA for the CDR3: TGTGCCAGCAGCGTAAATTTAGCTGAGCAGTTCTTC. Protein sequence: CASSVNLAEQFF.

This clonotype showed up many times. The chain carries TRBV3-1 and TRBJ1-1; 9 nucleotides align to TRBD1. The V gene end was trimmed by 3 bases and the J gene end by 1 base; junction bases not matched to a gene: 0. CDR1 is LGHDT and CDR2 is YNNKEL in the germline V gene (reference sequence). The CDR3 length is 14 residues. CDR3 protein: CASSQGQGNTEAFF. Here the CDR3 DNA reads TGTGCCAGCAGCCAGGGACAGGGGAACACTGAAGCTTTCTTT.